A single sample is the source of the 3 T cell receptor beta chains below, sequenced in a study of blood T cell repertoires in COVID-19. Only in-frame clones appear in the TCRdb table, and some are missing; sequencing was by immunoSEQ multiplex PCR. The sample has about 160,000 clones; roughly 90% are singletons. The sequenced material came from PBMCs or T cells enriched from blood (not recorded which). The receptors here all came from a woman in her fifties or sixties who had recovered from COVID-19.

This clone was found once. The chain combines TRBV5-1 with TRBJ1-1, with 8 bases lining up with TRBD1. The CDR3 contains 15 residues. Trimming took 0 bases from V and 0 from J; bases not matched to a gene: 1. Germline CDR1 and CDR2: SGHRS and YFSETQ. The CDR3 spells CASSLGQGLNTEAFF. CDR3 sequence (DNA): TGCGCCAGCAGCTTGGGACAGGGGTTGAACACTGAAGCTTTCTTT.

The chain employs TRBV29-1 and TRBJ2-7; 8 nucleotides match TRBD1. Germline V gene lookup returns CDR1 SQVTM and CDR2 ANQGSEA. The CDR3 totals 12 residues. Germline trimming cut 5 bases from V and 5 bases from J; bases unmatched to any gene: 5. This chain's CDR3 is CSVLQGADEQYF. The CDR3, as DNA: TGCAGCGTTCTCCAGGGGGCAGACGAGCAGTACTTC.

This chain joins TRBV2 and TRBJ1-2, with D maybe TRBD1 (5 bases). Trimming pared 8 bases from V and 7 bases from J, leaving 17 bases between. The CDR3 sequence is 13 residues long. Germline V gene sequence: CDR1 SNHLY, CDR2 FYNNEI. CDR3 sequence reads: CASGGRDYGGYTF. CDR3 nucleotides: TGTGCCAGCGGCGGCAGGGATTACGGTGGCTACACCTTC.